This T cell receptor (beta chain) originates from a study of molecular identifiers for immune sequencing clone quantification. Preparation methods for the bulk TCR libraries were those previously described, with listed TCR primers. TCRdb re-derived calls from the PCR reads in MiXCR, one entry per CDR3 protein. The table has about 97,000 distinct CDR3 sequences, about 24% seen once. CDR3 size: 15 residues. V was clipped by 5 bases and J by 5 bases, with 18 bases between them. Germline V gene lookup returns CDR1 LGHNA and CDR2 YSLEER. Findings and limits, study-wide: In CMV-specific effectors, clones above 20 copies held over 97% of molecules; naive, under 1%. Barcode-sharing identical TCR molecules could underestimate highly expanded clone sizes.

This clonotype was recorded a few times. Its specificity is unknown. What was sequenced was naive CD8+ T cells from blood, with Jurkat cell RNA spiked in. Subset reported: FACS-sorted CD8+CD4-CCR7+CD45RA+ naive T cells. The chain recombines TRBV4-3 with TRBJ1-1; tentatively, D is TRBD1 (5 bases). This receptor was obtained from a human donor in good health. Some libraries in this study had Jurkat cell RNA spiked in. The CDR3 DNA reads TGCGCCAGCAGCGCCGGAAGGGTCTGGGGGACTGAAGCTTTCTTT. It encodes CASSAGRVWGTEAFF.